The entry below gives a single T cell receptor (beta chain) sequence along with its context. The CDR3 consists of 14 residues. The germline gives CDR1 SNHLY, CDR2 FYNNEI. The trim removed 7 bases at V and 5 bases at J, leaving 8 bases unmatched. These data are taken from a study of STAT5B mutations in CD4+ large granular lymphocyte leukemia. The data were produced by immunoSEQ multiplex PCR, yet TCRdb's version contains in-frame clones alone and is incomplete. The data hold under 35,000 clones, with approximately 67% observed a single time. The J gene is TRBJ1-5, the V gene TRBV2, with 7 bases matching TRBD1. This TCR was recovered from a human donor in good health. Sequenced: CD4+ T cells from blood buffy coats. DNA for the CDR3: TGTGCCAGCACCCCGTCACAGGGGCATCAGCCCCAGCATTTT. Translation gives CASTPSQGHQPQHF. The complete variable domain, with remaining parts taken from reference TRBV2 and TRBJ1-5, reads EPEVTQTPSHQVTQMGQEVILRCVPISNHLYFYWYRQILGQKVEFLVSFYNNEISEKSEIFDDQFSVERPDGSNFTLKIRSTKLEDSAMYFCASTPSQGHQPQHFGDGTRLSIL.